This T cell receptor beta chain stems from a study of shared clonotypes between healthy human individuals. The V end was cut by 4 bases, the J end by 0 bases, with 11 bases between. CDR1 is MNHNS and CDR2 is SASEGT in the germline V gene. The CDR3 has 15 residues. Per the original methods: Filtering differed since immunoSEQ provided only junctions, with no quality scores. The repertoire was sequenced with immunoSEQ multiplex PCR; TCRdb's copy has only in-frame clones and lacks some. The DNA gave D and trimming, while V, J and clone size come from that table. The repertoire includes approximately 700,000 clones, 73% of them detected once, and about 1.8% sits in the top ten.

This chain connects TRBV6-1 to TRBJ2-3; D is perhaps TRBD1 (6 bases). The clonotype originates from a young woman in good health. Sequencing was performed on memory CD4+ T cells sorted from blood. The subset: CD45RA-negative fraction. CDR3 in amino acids: CASSVWDTSTDTQYF. The DNA of the CDR3 is TGTGCCAGCAGTGTTTGGGACACTAGCACAGATACGCAGTATTTT.